The 13 T cell receptor beta chains below come from one sample, sequenced in a study of graft-versus-host responses after intestinal transplantation. TCRdb's table, derived via immunoSEQ multiplex PCR, lists solely in-frame clones and lacks some. This repertoire shows approximately 89,000 clones, over 75% found once; its top ten account for 15% to 20%. This specimen consisted of PBMCs, obtained roughly 410 days after intestinal transplant. The receptor source for this set is a human patient who received an intestinal transplant, so some T cells may come from the graft donor.

The V gene is TRBV2, the J gene TRBJ2-2; D may be TRBD1 or TRBD2 (7 bases each). The V gene's germline CDR1 is SNHLY and CDR2 FYNNEI. The CDR3 is made up of 14 amino acids. Trimming stripped 6 bases from V and 6 bases from J, with 14 bases between. The CDR3 DNA reads TGTGCCAGCAGCGGTCAGGGGGGGGCCGGGGAGCTGTTTTTT. Amino acid sequence: CASSGQGGAGELFF.

This chain joins TRBV6-5 and TRBJ1-1, with 8 bases that match TRBD1. This CDR3 region has 14 residues. The V and J ends lost 8 bases and 8 bases, in that order; junction bases with no gene match: 13. Germline V lookup: CDR1 MNHEY, CDR2 SVGAGI. CDR3 amino acids: CASHPPGGEREAFF. The CDR3 DNA reads as TGTGCCAGCCACCCCCCAGGGGGCGAAAGGGAAGCTTTCTTT.

The chain joins TRBV11-2 to TRBJ1-5, with TRBD1 matching 8 bases. The CDR3 contains 14 residues. Losses at the gene ends were 3 bases for V and 7 bases for J; bases not matched to a gene: 5. The V gene's germline CDR1 is SGHAT and CDR2 FQNNGV. The CDR3 spells CASSFDRGRQPQHF. In DNA form, the CDR3 reads TGTGCCAGCAGCTTTGACAGGGGAAGACAGCCCCAGCATTTT.

The J gene is TRBJ1-2, the V gene TRBV2; 11 bases line up with TRBD1. The V gene's germline CDR1 is SNHLY and CDR2 FYNNEI. The CDR3 sequence is 16 residues long. V trimming: 6 bases; J trimming: 1 base; junction bases outside the gene matches: 7. As DNA, the CDR3 is TGTGCCAGCAGCATCCCGGGACAGGGGGTTAACTATGGCTACACCTTC. Protein product: CASSIPGQGVNYGYTF. Full variable domain (rest looked up from reference TRBV2 and TRBJ1-2): EPEVTQTPSHQVTQMGQEVILRCVPISNHLYFYWYRQILGQKVEFLVSFYNNEISEKSEIFDDQFSVERPDGSNFTLKIRSTKLEDSAMYFCASSIPGQGVNYGYTFGSGTRLTVV.

The count of this clone is one. This chain joins TRBV4-1 and TRBJ1-5; unclear D gene. With 1 base removed from V and 3 bases from J, the gap between germline ends came to 7 bases. This CDR3 is 14 amino acids long. CDR1 is MGHRA and CDR2 is YSYEKL in the germline V gene. The CDR3 DNA reads TGCGCCAGCAGCCAAGCGGAGACCAATCAGCCCCAGCATTTT. Protein product: CASSQAETNQPQHF.

The sample holds one count of this clone. The rearrangement links TRBV19 to TRBJ2-7, with TRBD1 identical over 8 bases. The CDR3 is 13 residues long. Trimming removed 6 bases from V and 1 base from J; junction bases left unmatched: 2. CDR1 and CDR2 from the germline V gene are LNHDA and SQIVND (reference sequence). The DNA for the CDR3 is TGTGCCAGTAGCGACAGGGGTTCCTACGAGCAGTACTTC. Translating it yields CASSDRGSYEQYF. Full variable domain (missing parts from reference TRBV19 and TRBJ2-7): DGGITQSPKYLFRKEGQNVTLSCEQNLNHDAMYWYRQDPGQGLRLIYYSQIVNDFQKGDIAEGYSVSREKKESFPLTVTSAQKNPTAFYLCASSDRGSYEQYFGPGTRLTVT.

The chain uses TRBV4-1 and TRBJ1-5; the match to TRBD1 covers 8 bases. V gave up 1 base and J gave up 2 bases; unmatched junction bases: 4. Germline lookup yields CDR1 MGHRA and CDR2 YSYEKL. The CDR3 spans 16 residues. CDR3 in amino acids: CASSQGWGQGNQPQHF. The CDR3 DNA reads TGCGCCAGCAGCCAAGGATGGGGACAGGGCAATCAGCCCCAGCATTTT.

This sequence joins TRBV5-6 and TRBJ2-5; D may be TRBD1 (5 bases). This CDR3 is built from 14 residues. Germline loops: CDR1 SGHDT, CDR2 YYEEEE. V was cut by 4 bases and J by 3 bases, with 13 bases left in between. The CDR3, as DNA: TGTGCCAGCAGCCACCTTGGGGCCAAAGAGACCCAGTACTTC. This translates into CASSHLGAKETQYF.

Turning to this clone: The germline gene is not matched at one end of the junction; a read error may be the cause. V usage is TRBV7-7 and J usage is TRBJ2-5; tentatively, D is TRBD2 (5 bases). Germline V gene sequence: CDR1 SSHAT, CDR2 FNYEAQ (reference sequence). The CDR3 has 15 residues. CDR3 loop: CASSLKAGWEETQYF. DNA of the CDR3: TGTGCTAGCAGCTTAAAGGCGGGTTGGGAAGAGACCCAGTACTTC.

This clone was picked up one time. The J gene is TRBJ2-3, the V gene TRBV11-2; TRBD2 matches 7 bases. V lost 6 bases, J lost 6 bases, and 9 bases stayed unmatched. CDR3 length: 14 residues. CDR1 and CDR2 from the germline V gene are SGHAT and FQNNGV. This chain's CDR3 is CASRRTSGGDTQYF. In nucleotides, the CDR3 is TGTGCCAGCAGACGGACTAGTGGGGGGGATACGCAGTATTTT. The whole variable domain, filled in from reference TRBV11-2 and TRBJ2-3, reads EAGVAQSPRYKIIEKRQSVAFWCNPISGHATLYWYQQILGQGPKLLIQFQNNGVVDDSQLPKDRFSAERLKGVDSTLKIQPAKLEDSAVYLCASRRTSGGDTQYFGPGTRLTVL.

Comments on this clone: The same CDR3 arises from other DNA sequences in this sample as well. This rearrangement joins TRBV5-6 to TRBJ1-1; 7 nucleotides align to TRBD1. The V segment lost 0 bases and the J segment 6 bases; nucleotides outside the gene matches: 5. The CDR3 covers 14 residues. Germline values: CDR1 SGHDT, CDR2 YYEEEE. The CDR3 DNA sequence: TGTGCCAGCAGCTTGGAGGGGGCCTTGGCTGAAGCTTTCTTT. Its protein product is CASSLEGALAEAFF.

The chain couples TRBV2 to TRBJ1-1, with D tentatively TRBD1 (5 bases). Germline loops: CDR1 SNHLY, CDR2 FYNNEI. V dropped 7 bases and J dropped 6 bases, with 12 bases sitting between them. There are 12 residues in the CDR3. CDR3 sequence (DNA): TGTGCCAGCACGGGGAGGGGCGCTGAAGCTTTCTTT. It specifies CASTGRGAEAFF.

The chain links TRBV5-1 to TRBJ2-6, with a possible D match to TRBD1 (6 bases). CDR1 and CDR2 (germline): SGHRS, YFSETQ. Trimming left V 4 bases short and J 2 bases short, with 10 bases between. The CDR3 has 15 amino acids. In DNA, the CDR3 is TGCGCCAGCAGCGCGGACAGAGCTGGGGCCAACGTCCTGACTTTC. Translated, it gives CASSADRAGANVLTF. Filled out from reference TRBV5-1 and TRBJ2-6, the complete variable domain reads KAGVTQTPRYLIKTRGQQVTLSCSPISGHRSVSWYQQTPGQGLQFLFEYFSETQRNKGNFPGRFSGRQFSNSRSEMNVSTLELGDSALYLCASSADRAGANVLTFGAGSRLTVL.